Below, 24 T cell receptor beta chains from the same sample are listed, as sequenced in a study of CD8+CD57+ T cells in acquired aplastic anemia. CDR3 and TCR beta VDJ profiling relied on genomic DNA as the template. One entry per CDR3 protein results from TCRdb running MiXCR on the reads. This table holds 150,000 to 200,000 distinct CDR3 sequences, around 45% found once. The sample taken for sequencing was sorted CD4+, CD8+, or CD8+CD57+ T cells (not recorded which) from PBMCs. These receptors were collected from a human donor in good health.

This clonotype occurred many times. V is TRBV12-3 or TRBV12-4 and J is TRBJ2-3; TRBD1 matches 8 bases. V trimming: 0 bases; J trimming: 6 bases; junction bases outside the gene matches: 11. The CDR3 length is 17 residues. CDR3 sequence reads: CASSLAGGQAGGDTQYF. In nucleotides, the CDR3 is TGTGCCAGCAGTTTAGCGGGGGGACAGGCAGGCGGGGATACGCAGTATTTT.

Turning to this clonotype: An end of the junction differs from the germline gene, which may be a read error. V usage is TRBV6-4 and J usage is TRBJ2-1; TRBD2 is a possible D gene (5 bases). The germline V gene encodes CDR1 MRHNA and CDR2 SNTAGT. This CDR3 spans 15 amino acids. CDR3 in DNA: TGTGCCAGCGGTGACTCAGGTCTAGGAGGTCGGGAGCAGTTCTTC. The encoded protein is CASGDSGLGGREQFF.

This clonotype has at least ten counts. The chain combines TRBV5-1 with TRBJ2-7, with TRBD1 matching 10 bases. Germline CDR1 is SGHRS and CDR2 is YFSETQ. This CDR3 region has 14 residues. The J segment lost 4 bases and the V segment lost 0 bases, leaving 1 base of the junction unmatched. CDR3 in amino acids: CASSLGDRGYEQYF. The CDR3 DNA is TGCGCCAGCAGCTTGGGGGACAGGGGATACGAGCAGTACTTC.

As DNA, the CDR3 is TGTGCCATCAGTGACACCGACATTTCCTACGAGCAGTACTTC. Its protein is CAISDTDISYEQYF. The chain carries TRBV10-3 and TRBJ2-7; no clear D. Germline V gene data show CDR1 as ENHRY and CDR2 as SYGVKD. The CDR3 loop spans 14 amino acids. V was clipped by 3 bases and J by 1 base, with 10 bases between them.

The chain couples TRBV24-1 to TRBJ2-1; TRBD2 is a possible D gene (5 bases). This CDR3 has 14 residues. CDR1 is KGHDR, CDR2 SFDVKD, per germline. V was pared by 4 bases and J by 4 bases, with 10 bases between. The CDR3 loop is CATSDPGLYNEQFF. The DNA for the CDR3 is TGTGCCACCAGTGACCCCGGACTTTACAATGAGCAGTTCTTC.

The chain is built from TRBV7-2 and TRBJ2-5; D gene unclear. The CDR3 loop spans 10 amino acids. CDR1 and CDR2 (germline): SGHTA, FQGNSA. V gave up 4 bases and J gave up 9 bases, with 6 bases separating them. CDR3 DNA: TGTGCCAGCAGCTCATGGCCCCAGTACTTC. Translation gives CASSSWPQYF.

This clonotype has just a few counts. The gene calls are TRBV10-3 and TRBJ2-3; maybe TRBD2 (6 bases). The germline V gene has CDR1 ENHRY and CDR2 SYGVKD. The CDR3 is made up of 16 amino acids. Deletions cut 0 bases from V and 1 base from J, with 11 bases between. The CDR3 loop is CAISESRGGGTDTQYF. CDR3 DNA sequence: TGTGCCATCAGTGAGTCGAGGGGCGGGGGCACAGATACGCAGTATTTT.

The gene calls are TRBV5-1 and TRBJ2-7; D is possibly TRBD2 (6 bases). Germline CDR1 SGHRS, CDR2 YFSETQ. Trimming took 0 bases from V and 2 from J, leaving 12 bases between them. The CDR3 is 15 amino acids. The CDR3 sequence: CASSLVAGFPYEQYF. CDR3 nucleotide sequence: TGCGCCAGCAGCTTGGTCGCGGGGTTCCCCTACGAGCAGTACTTC.

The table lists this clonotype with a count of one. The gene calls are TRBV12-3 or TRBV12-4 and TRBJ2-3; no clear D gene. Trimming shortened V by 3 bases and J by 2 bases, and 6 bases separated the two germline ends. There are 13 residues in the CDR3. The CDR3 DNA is TGTGCCAGCAGTTTTTCCCACACAGATACGCAGTATTTT. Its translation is CASSFSHTDTQYF.

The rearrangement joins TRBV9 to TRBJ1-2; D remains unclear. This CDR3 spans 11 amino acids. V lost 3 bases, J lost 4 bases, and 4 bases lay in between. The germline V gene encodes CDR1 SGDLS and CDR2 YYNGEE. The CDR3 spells CASSAGYGYTF. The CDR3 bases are TGTGCCAGCAGCGCCGGCTATGGCTACACCTTC.

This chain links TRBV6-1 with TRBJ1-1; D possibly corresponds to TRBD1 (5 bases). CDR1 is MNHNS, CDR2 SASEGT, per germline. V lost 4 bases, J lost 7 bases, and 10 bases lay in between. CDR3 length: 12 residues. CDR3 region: CASSGTTGEAFF. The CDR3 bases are TGTGCCAGCAGTGGTACAACAGGTGAAGCTTTCTTT.

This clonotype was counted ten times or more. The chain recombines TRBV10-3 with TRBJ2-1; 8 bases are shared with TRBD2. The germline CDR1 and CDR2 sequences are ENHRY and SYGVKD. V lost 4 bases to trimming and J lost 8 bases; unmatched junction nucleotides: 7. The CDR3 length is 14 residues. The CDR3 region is CAISGGTSGDEQFF. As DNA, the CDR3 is TGTGCCATCAGTGGCGGGACTAGTGGCGATGAGCAGTTCTTC.

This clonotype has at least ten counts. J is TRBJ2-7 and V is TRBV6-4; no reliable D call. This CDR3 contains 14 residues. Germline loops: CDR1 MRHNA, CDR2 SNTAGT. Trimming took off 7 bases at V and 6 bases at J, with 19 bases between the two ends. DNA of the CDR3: TGTGCCAGCATAACGTGTAAGGGAACGGGCGAGCAGTACTTC. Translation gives CASITCKGTGEQYF.

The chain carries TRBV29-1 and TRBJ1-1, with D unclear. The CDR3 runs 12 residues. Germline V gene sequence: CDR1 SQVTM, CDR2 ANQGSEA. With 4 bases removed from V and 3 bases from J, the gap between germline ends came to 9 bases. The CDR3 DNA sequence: TGCAGCGTTGGTGCGGACCACACTGAAGCTTTCTTT. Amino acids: CSVGADHTEAFF.

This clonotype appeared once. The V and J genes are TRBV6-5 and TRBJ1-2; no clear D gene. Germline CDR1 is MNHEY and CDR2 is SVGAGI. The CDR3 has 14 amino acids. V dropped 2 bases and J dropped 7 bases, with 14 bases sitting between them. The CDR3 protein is CASSYIEGTLGYTF. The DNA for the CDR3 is TGTGCCAGCAGTTACATAGAGGGAACCCTTGGCTACACCTTC.

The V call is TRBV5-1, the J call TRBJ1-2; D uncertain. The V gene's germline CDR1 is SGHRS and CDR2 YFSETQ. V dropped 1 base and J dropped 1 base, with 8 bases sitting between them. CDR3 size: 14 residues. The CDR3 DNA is TGCGCCAGCAGCTTGCCAGGAGATAACTATGGCTACACCTTC. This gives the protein CASSLPGDNYGYTF.

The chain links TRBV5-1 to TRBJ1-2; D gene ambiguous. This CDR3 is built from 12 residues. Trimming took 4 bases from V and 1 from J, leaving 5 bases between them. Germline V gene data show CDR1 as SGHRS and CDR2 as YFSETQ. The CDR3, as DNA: TGCGCCAGCAGCCCCGATAACTATGGCTACACCTTC. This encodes CASSPDNYGYTF.

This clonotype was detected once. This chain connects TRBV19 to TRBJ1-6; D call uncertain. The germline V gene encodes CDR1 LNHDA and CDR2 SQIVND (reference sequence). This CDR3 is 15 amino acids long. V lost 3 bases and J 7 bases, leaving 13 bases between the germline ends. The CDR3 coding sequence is TGTGCCAGTAGTATTTGGGCAGAGGCGAATTCACCCCTCCACTTT. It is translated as CASSIWAEANSPLHF. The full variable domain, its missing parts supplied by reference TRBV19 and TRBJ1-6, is DGGITQSPKYLFRKEGQNVTLSCEQNLNHDAMYWYRQDPGQGLRLIYYSQIVNDFQKGDIAEGYSVSREKKESFPLTVTSAQKNPTAFYLCASSIWAEANSPLHFGNGTRLTVT.

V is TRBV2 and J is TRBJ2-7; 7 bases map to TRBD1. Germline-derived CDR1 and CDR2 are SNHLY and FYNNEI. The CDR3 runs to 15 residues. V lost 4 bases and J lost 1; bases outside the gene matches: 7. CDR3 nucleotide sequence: TGTGCCAGCAGTGCCCTACAGGGGAATTCCTACGAGCAGTACTTC. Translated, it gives CASSALQGNSYEQYF.

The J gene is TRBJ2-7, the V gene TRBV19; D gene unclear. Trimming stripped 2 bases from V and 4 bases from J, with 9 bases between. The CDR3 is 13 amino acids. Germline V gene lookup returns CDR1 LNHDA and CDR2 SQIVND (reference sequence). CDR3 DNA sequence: TGTGCCAGTAGTATACAGTTAGGGTACGAGCAGTACTTC. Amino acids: CASSIQLGYEQYF.

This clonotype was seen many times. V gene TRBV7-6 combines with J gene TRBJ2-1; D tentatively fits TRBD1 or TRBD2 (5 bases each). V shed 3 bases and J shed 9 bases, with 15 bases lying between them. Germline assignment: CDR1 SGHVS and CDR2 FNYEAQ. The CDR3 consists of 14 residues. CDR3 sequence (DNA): TGTGCCAGCAGCTTGAGGGACGCTTACGCTGAGCAGTTCTTC. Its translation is CASSLRDAYAEQFF. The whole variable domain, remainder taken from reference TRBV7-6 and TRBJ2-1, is GAGVSQSPRYKVTKRGQDVALRCDPISGHVSLYWYRQALGQGPEFLTYFNYEAQQDKSGLPNDRFSAERPEGSISTLTIQRTEQRDSAMYRCASSLRDAYAEQFFGPGTRLTVL.

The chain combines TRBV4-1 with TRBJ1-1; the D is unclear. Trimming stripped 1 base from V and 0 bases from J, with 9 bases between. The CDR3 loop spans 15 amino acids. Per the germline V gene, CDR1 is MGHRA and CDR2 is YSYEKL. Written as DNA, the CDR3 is TGCGCCAGCAGCCAAGCGGCAGCCATGAACACTGAAGCTTTCTTT. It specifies CASSQAAAMNTEAFF.

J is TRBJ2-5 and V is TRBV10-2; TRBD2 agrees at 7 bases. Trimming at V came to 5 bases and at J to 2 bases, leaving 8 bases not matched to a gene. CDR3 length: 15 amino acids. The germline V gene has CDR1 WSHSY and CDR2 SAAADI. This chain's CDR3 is CASSTPGGGQETQYF. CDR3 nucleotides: TGCGCCAGCAGTACGCCGGGGGGAGGGCAAGAGACCCAGTACTTC.

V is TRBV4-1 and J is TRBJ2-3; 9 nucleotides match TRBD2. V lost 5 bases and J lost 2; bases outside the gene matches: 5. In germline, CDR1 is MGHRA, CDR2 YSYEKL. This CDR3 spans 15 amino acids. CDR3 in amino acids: CASSARLADTDTQYF. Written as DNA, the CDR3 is TGCGCCAGCAGCGCACGACTAGCGGACACAGATACGCAGTATTTT.